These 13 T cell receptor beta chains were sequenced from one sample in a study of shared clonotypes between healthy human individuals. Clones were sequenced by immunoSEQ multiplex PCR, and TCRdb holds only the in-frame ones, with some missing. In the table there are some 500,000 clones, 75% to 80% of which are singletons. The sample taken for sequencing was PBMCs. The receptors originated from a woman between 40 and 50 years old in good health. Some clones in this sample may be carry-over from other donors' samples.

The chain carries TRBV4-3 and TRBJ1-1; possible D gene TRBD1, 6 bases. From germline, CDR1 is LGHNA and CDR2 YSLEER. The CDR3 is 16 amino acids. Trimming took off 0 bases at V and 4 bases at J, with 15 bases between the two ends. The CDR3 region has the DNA TGCGCCAGCAGCCAAGATTTGGGTACAGGGAGCACTGAAGCTTTCTTT. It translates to CASSQDLGTGSTEAFF.

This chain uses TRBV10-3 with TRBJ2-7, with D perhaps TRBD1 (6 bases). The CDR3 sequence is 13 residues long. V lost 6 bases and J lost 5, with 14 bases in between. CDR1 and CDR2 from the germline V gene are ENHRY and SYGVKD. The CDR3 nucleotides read TGTGCCATCAGAACCACAGGGATGAACGAGCAGTACTTC. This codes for CAIRTTGMNEQYF.

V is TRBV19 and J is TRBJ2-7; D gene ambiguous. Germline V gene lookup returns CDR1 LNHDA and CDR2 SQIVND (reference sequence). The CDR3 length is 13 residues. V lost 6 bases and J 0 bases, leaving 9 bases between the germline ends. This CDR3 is CASSRSNSYEQYF. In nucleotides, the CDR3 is TGTGCCAGTAGCCGCAGCAACTCCTACGAGCAGTACTTC.

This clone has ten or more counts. CDR3 region: CASSLSGDSPLHF. CDR3 DNA: TGTGCCAGCAGCCTAAGTGGGGATTCACCCCTCCACTTT. The chain joins TRBV7-2 to TRBJ1-6; no firm D call. Trimming pared 5 bases from V and 8 bases from J, leaving 10 bases between. Germline assignment: CDR1 SGHTA and CDR2 FQGNSA. The CDR3 contains 13 residues.

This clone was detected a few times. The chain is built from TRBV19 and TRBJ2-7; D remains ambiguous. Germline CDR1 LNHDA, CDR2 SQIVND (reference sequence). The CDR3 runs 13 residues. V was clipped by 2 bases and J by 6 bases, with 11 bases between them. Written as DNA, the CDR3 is TGTGCCAGTAGTATACAAAGACTGTCCGAGCAGTACTTC. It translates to CASSIQRLSEQYF.

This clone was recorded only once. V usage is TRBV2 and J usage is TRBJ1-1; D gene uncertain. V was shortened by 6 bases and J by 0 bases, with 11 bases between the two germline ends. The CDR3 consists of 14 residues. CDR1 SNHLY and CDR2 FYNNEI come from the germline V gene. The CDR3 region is CASRDQSLNTEAFF. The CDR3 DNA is TGTGCCAGCAGGGATCAGAGTTTGAACACTGAAGCTTTCTTT. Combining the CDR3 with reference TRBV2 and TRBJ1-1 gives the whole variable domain EPEVTQTPSHQVTQMGQEVILRCVPISNHLYFYWYRQILGQKVEFLVSFYNNEISEKSEIFDDQFSVERPDGSNFTLKIRSTKLEDSAMYFCASRDQSLNTEAFFGQGTRLTVV.

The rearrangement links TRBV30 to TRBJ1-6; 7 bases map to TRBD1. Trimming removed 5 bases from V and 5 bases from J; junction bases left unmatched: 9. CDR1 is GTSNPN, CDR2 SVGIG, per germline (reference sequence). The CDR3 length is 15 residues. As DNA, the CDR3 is TGTGCCTGGGAGGGGGCAGTGCAAAATAATTCACCCCTCCACTTT. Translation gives CAWEGAVQNNSPLHF.

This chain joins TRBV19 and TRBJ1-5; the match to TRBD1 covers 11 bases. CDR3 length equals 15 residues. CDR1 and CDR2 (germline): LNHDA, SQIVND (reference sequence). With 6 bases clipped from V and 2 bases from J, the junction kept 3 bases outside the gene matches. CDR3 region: CASRRGQGGNQPQHF. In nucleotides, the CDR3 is TGTGCCAGTAGACGGGGACAGGGGGGCAATCAGCCCCAGCATTTT.

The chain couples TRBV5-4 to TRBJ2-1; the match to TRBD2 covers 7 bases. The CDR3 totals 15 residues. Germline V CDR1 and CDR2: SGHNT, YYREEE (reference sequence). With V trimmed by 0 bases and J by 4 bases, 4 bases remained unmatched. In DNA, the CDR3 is TGTGCCAGCAGCTTGGGGGAGGGACTATACAATGAGCAGTTCTTC. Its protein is CASSLGEGLYNEQFF.

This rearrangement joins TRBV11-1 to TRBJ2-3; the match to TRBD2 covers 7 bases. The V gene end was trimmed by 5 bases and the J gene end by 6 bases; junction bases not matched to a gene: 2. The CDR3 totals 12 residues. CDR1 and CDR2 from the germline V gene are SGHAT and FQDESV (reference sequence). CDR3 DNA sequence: TGTGCCAGCAGCCGCGGGAGCGATACGCAGTATTTT. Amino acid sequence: CASSRGSDTQYF.

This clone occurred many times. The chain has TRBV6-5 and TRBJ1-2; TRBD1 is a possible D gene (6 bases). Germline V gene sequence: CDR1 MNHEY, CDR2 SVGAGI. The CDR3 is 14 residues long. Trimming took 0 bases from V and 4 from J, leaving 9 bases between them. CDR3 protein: CASSYSGQSYGYTF. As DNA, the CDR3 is TGTGCCAGCAGTTACTCCGGACAGAGCTATGGCTACACCTTC.

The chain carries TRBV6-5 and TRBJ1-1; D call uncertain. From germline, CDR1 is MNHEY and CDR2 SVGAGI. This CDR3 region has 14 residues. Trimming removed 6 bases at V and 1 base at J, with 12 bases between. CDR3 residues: CASSRATANTEAFF. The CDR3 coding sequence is TGTGCCAGCAGCCGAGCTACGGCGAACACTGAAGCTTTCTTT.

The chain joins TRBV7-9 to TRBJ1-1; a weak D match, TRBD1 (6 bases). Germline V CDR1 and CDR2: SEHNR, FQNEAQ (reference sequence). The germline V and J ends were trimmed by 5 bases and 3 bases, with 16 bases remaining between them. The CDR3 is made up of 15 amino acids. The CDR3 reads CASSRPTGVYTEAFF. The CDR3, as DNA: TGTGCCAGCAGCCGACCGACAGGAGTCTACACTGAAGCTTTCTTT.